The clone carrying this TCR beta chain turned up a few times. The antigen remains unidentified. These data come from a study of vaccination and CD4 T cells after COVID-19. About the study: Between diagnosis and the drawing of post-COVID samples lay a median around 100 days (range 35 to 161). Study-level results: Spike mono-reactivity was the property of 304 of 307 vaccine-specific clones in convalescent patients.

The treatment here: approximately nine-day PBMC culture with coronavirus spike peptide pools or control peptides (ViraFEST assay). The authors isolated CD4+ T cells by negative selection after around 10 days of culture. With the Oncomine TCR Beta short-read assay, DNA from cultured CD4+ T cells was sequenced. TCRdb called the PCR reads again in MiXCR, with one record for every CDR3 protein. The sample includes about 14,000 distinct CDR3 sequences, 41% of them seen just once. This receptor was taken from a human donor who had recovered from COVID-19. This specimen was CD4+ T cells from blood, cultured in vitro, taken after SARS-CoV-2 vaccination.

CDR3 region: CATDDSGGVTGELFF. The DNA for the CDR3 is TGTGCCACCGATGATAGCGGGGGTGTCACCGGGGAGCTGTTTTTT. The chain uses TRBV6-2 or TRBV6-3 and TRBJ2-2, with 9 bases that match TRBD2. Germline loops: CDR1 MNHEY, CDR2 SVGEGT. The CDR3 runs to 15 residues. The V segment lost 10 bases and the J segment 4 bases; nucleotides outside the gene matches: 10.